What follows is one T cell receptor (beta chain) and its context. These data are taken from a study of blood T cell repertoires in COVID-19. On the study more broadly: The study drew acute and convalescent COVID-19 samples from the United States, Italy and Spain. PBMCs, B-cell-depleted T cells, or T cells were the source of the cDNA or gDNA that made up the material.

Germline V lookup: CDR1 MNHEY, CDR2 SVGEGT. V was shortened by 2 bases and J by 8 bases, with 16 bases between the two germline ends. This CDR3 is 14 amino acids long. Methods used by the authors: Researchers report that nucleated cell counts were estimated from reference gene primer amplification. Assay used: immunoSEQ multiplex PCR; TCRdb lists only in-frame clones, some missing. V, J and clone size are taken as reported in that table, and D and trimming were inferred from the DNA itself. The table shows approximately 220,000 clones, with 80% to 85% occurring only once. The source is a woman aged 60-70 years with acute or convalescent COVID-19. The chain is built from TRBV6-2 or TRBV6-3 and TRBJ2-7, with TRBD2 as a possible D gene (5 bases). Sequenced sample: peripheral blood. The CDR3 loop reads CASSYDGVIEKQYF. Written as DNA, the CDR3 is TGTGCCAGCAGTTACGACGGGGTTATCGAGAAGCAGTACTTC.